This T cell receptor beta chain was obtained from a study of blood T cell repertoires in COVID-19. Background on the study: Material from acute and convalescent COVID-19 was sourced from the United States, Italy and Spain. PBMCs, B-cell-depleted T cells, or T cells were the source of the cDNA or gDNA that made up the material.

This CDR3 is built from 14 residues. Looked up from germline, CDR1 is SGHAT and CDR2 is FQNNGV. Trimming stripped 3 bases from V and 5 bases from J, with 11 bases between. Method: immunoSEQ multiplex PCR; TCRdb's copy keeps in-frame clones and lacks some. The sample gives 400,000 to 450,000 clones, about nine tenths of which show up once; 10% to 15% is in the top ten. The sequenced material came from peripheral blood. The chain joins TRBV11-2 to TRBJ2-1, with unresolved D. The clonotype was recovered from a woman aged 50 to 65 with COVID-19, enrolled during active disease. The CDR3 sequence is CASSLGPAHNEQFF. In DNA, the CDR3 is TGTGCCAGCAGCTTGGGCCCGGCGCACAATGAGCAGTTCTTC.